The 22 T cell receptor beta chains given below trace back to one sample, sequenced in a study of cytomegalovirus exposure and HLA in healthy donors. PCR involved 60 Vbeta and 13 Jbeta primers. Some clones are missing from TCRdb's copy, which holds only in-frame ones; the method was immunoSEQ multiplex PCR. The data show 200,000 or so clones, roughly four fifths seen once. Material for sequencing was PBMCs. The receptors derive from a boy aged 2 to 10 in good health and CMV-seronegative.

This chain uses TRBV11-2 with TRBJ2-3; D remains unclear. Germline lookup yields CDR1 SGHAT and CDR2 FQNNGV. V was clipped by 4 bases and J by 0 bases, with 14 bases between them. The length of the CDR3 is 16 residues. The CDR3 DNA sequence: TGTGCCAGCAGCTCATTAAGACGGCGGAGCACAGATACGCAGTATTTT. It codes for CASSSLRRRSTDTQYF. Looking up the rest from reference TRBV11-2 and TRBJ2-3 gives the full variable domain: EAGVAQSPRYKIIEKRQSVAFWCNPISGHATLYWYQQILGQGPKLLIQFQNNGVVDDSQLPKDRFSAERLKGVDSTLKIQPAKLEDSAVYLCASSSLRRRSTDTQYFGPGTRLTVL.

CDR3 residues: CASSIEEGGVDEKLFF. The CDR3 nucleotides read TGTGCCAGTAGTATAGAGGAAGGGGGCGTTGATGAAAAACTGTTTTTT. The chain joins TRBV19 to TRBJ1-4, with 7 positions matching TRBD1. J was trimmed by 6 bases and V by 0 bases; bases with no gene match: 7. The germline V gene has CDR1 LNHDA and CDR2 SQIVND (reference sequence). The CDR3 runs to 16 residues. The variable domain in full, with the rest retrieved from reference TRBV19 and TRBJ1-4, is DGGITQSPKYLFRKEGQNVTLSCEQNLNHDAMYWYRQDPGQGLRLIYYSQIVNDFQKGDIAEGYSVSREKKESFPLTVTSAQKNPTAFYLCASSIEEGGVDEKLFFGSGTQLSVL.

The rearrangement joins TRBV7-9 to TRBJ1-2, with 9 bases matching TRBD1. The CDR3 loop spans 15 amino acids. Losses at the gene ends were 3 bases for V and 4 bases for J; bases not matched to a gene: 6. CDR1 is SEHNR, CDR2 FQNEAQ, per germline (reference sequence). The CDR3 reads CASSFPGQGIYGYTF. CDR3 nucleotides: TGTGCCAGCAGCTTTCCGGGACAGGGAATCTATGGCTACACCTTC.

In this sample, this clone turned up a few times. This CDR3 is CAISGQGTYEQYF. The CDR3 nucleotides are TGTGCCATCAGTGGGCAGGGAACCTACGAGCAGTACTTC. The chain carries TRBV10-3 and TRBJ2-7; a weak D match, TRBD1 (5 bases). V lost 4 bases, J lost 2 bases, and 9 bases lay in between. The CDR3 has 13 amino acids. Germline V gives CDR1 ENHRY, CDR2 SYGVKD.

A single count supports this clone. The J gene is TRBJ2-2, the V gene TRBV6-4; 10 positions agree with TRBD2. V dropped 3 bases and J dropped 1; count of bases not matched to a gene: 2. CDR1 MRHNA and CDR2 SNTAGT come from the germline V gene. CDR3 length: 16 residues. CDR3: CASSERLAGNTGELFF. The DNA for the CDR3 is TGTGCCAGCAGTGAGCGACTAGCGGGGAACACCGGGGAGCTGTTTTTT.

This sequence joins TRBV29-1 and TRBJ2-3; 9 bases agree with TRBD1. The V gene end was trimmed by 8 bases and the J gene end by 3 bases; junction bases not matched to a gene: 15. CDR3 length equals 16 residues. Germline-derived CDR1 and CDR2 are SQVTM and ANQGSEA. CDR3 residues: CSFQKTGGFLTDTQYF. CDR3 bases: TGCAGCTTCCAGAAGACAGGGGGATTTTTGACAGATACGCAGTATTTT.

The rearrangement links TRBV5-6 to TRBJ2-1, with TRBD1 matching 9 bases. The CDR3 extends over 16 amino acids. Germline V gives CDR1 SGHDT, CDR2 YYEEEE. J was trimmed by 3 bases and V by 4 bases; bases with no gene match: 8. The CDR3 bases are TGTGCCAGCAGCCATGACCGGACAGGGGACTACAATGAGCAGTTCTTC. Protein: CASSHDRTGDYNEQFF.

The rearrangement links TRBV6-6 to TRBJ1-5; a possible D gene is TRBD1 (6 bases). From germline, CDR1 is MNHNY and CDR2 SVGAGI (reference sequence). Trimming stripped 5 bases from V and 5 bases from J, with 10 bases between. The CDR3 sequence is 13 residues long. The CDR3 bases are TGTGCCAGCAGTACAGGGTCCCATCAGCCCCAGCATTTT. Translated: CASSTGSHQPQHF.

The rearrangement links TRBV28 to TRBJ1-2; D gene ambiguous. This CDR3 is built from 14 residues. The germline CDR1 and CDR2 sequences are MDHEN and SYDVKM. Deletions cut 2 bases from V and 8 bases from J, with 15 bases between. The CDR3 is CASSLIGLTRGYTF. The CDR3, as DNA: TGTGCCAGCAGTTTAATTGGGCTTACAAGGGGCTACACCTTC.

The table lists this clone with a few counts. The chain carries TRBV18 and TRBJ2-1; TRBD1 matches at 7 bases. Germline V CDR1 and CDR2: KGHSH, LQKENI. The CDR3 length is 15 residues. V trimming: 3 bases; J trimming: 2 bases; junction bases outside the gene matches: 4. CDR3 region: CASSPLGTAYNEQFF. In DNA form, the CDR3 reads TGTGCCAGCTCACCGCTCGGGACAGCCTACAATGAGCAGTTCTTC.

This chain joins TRBV9 and TRBJ1-2; D gene unclear. V was clipped by 4 bases and J by 3 bases, with 13 bases between them. Germline assignment: CDR1 SGDLS and CDR2 YYNGEE. The CDR3 consists of 14 residues. The CDR3 protein is CASSSAARDYGYTF. The CDR3 bases are TGTGCCAGCAGCTCCGCGGCGCGGGACTATGGCTACACCTTC.

The chain uses TRBV19 and TRBJ1-2, with 7 nucleotides matching TRBD1. The germline CDR1 and CDR2 sequences are LNHDA and SQIVND (reference sequence). This CDR3 is built from 14 residues. With 6 bases clipped from V and 2 bases from J, the junction kept 6 bases outside the gene matches. CDR3 residues: CASSQGVRNYGYTF. The CDR3 nucleotides read TGTGCCAGTAGCCAGGGGGTTCGCAACTATGGCTACACCTTC.

The chain uses TRBV12-2 and TRBJ1-1; TRBD1, the D gene given by the table, was not confirmed from the DNA. TRBV12-2 is a pseudogene segment. The CDR3 covers 13 residues. DNA for the CDR3: TGTGCAAGTCGCTCCCGGACAGGGAATGAGGCTTTCTTT. Translation gives CASRSRTGNEAFF.

The chain uses TRBV6-6 and TRBJ2-3, with D perhaps matching TRBD1 (6 bases). With 5 bases removed from V and 3 bases from J, the gap between germline ends came to 6 bases. This CDR3 has 12 amino acids. Germline lookup yields CDR1 MNHNY and CDR2 SVGAGI (reference sequence). In nucleotides, the CDR3 is TGTGCCAGCAGTGGACAGACAGATACGCAGTATTTT. Its translation is CASSGQTDTQYF.

On this clone itself: Germline and junction disagree at one end, which may indicate a read error. The rearrangement joins TRBV7-7 to TRBJ2-7; 9 bases map to TRBD1. Germline-derived CDR1 and CDR2 are SSHAT and FNYEAQ (reference sequence). CDR3 length: 15 amino acids. This CDR3 reads CASSFGTGSSYEQYF. The CDR3 DNA follows: TGTGCTAGCAGCTTTGGGACAGGGAGCTCCTACGAGCAGTACTTC.

The chain employs TRBV19 and TRBJ1-1; 8 positions agree with TRBD1. The germline gives CDR1 LNHDA, CDR2 SQIVND (reference sequence). This CDR3 has 14 amino acids. The trim removed 5 bases at V and 5 bases at J, leaving 7 bases unmatched. CDR3 in amino acids: CASSAGQGITEAFF. CDR3 DNA: TGTGCCAGTAGTGCCGGACAGGGTATAACTGAAGCTTTCTTT.

The V call is TRBV7-3, the J call TRBJ2-5; D remains ambiguous. This CDR3 contains 13 residues. Germline assignment: CDR1 SGHTA and CDR2 FQGTGA. V lost 1 base to trimming and J lost 5 bases, with 8 bases between them. Here the CDR3 DNA reads TGTGCCAGCAGCTTAAACTCCCGGGAGACCCAGTACTTC. Translated: CASSLNSRETQYF. Together with reference TRBV7-3 and TRBJ2-5, the CDR3 gives the full variable domain: GAGVSQTPSNKVTEKGKYVELRCDPISGHTALYWYRQSLGQGPEFLIYFQGTGAADDSGLPNDRFFAVRPEGSVSTLKIQRTERGDSAVYLCASSLNSRETQYFGPGTRLLVL.

This rearrangement joins TRBV6-5 to TRBJ2-7; D possibly corresponds to TRBD1 (5 bases). Trimming took 10 bases from V and 2 from J, leaving 15 bases between them. This CDR3 comprises 13 residues. Germline CDR1 MNHEY, CDR2 SVGAGI. CDR3 sequence (DNA): TGTGCCATCTCCGGTGGGGCGGCCTACGAGCAGTACTTC. Translating gives CAISGGAAYEQYF.

The rearrangement links TRBV11-3 to TRBJ2-1; perhaps TRBD2 as D (7 bases). The germline V and J ends were trimmed by 2 bases and 9 bases, with 17 bases remaining between them. The CDR3 consists of 15 residues. Germline lookup yields CDR1 SGHNT and CDR2 YENEEA. CDR3 sequence reads: CASSLLRGGLGEQFF. In DNA form, the CDR3 reads TGTGCCAGCAGCTTATTAAGGGGGGGCCTCGGTGAGCAGTTCTTC.

The V call is TRBV7-9, the J call TRBJ2-2; 7 nucleotides agree with TRBD2. Germline CDR1 SEHNR, CDR2 FQNEAQ (reference sequence). This CDR3 is 15 amino acids long. J was trimmed by 5 bases and V by 3 bases; bases with no gene match: 6. The CDR3 DNA sequence: TGTGCCAGCAGCTTGGGAGGGCCTGCTACCGGGGAGCTGTTTTTT. Encoded protein: CASSLGGPATGELFF. The entire variable domain, with the rest obtained from reference TRBV7-9 and TRBJ2-2, is as follows: DTGVSQNPRHKITKRGQNVTFRCDPISEHNRLYWYRQTLGQGPEFLTYFQNEAQLEKSRLLSDRFSAERPKGSFSTLEIQRTEQGDSAMYLCASSLGGPATGELFFGEGSRLTVL.

This clone has just a few counts. CDR3 nucleotides: TGTGCCAGCAGCCTGGGACTCGGGGTCGGCTATGGCTACACCTTC. Its protein is CASSLGLGVGYGYTF. This rearrangement joins TRBV7-2 to TRBJ1-2; the D gene is possibly TRBD1 (5 bases). Trimming cost V 5 bases and J 4 bases, with 17 bases left between them. The CDR3 has 15 amino acids. Germline V gene data show CDR1 as SGHTA and CDR2 as FQGNSA.

The chain joins TRBV5-4 to TRBJ2-1; 8 bases agree with TRBD1. This CDR3 comprises 16 residues. J was trimmed by 2 bases and V by 3 bases; bases with no gene match: 7. The germline V gene has CDR1 SGHNT and CDR2 YYREEE (reference sequence). The CDR3 nucleotides are TGTGCCAGCAGCTCAGAGACAGGGGAGGCCTACAATGAGCAGTTCTTC. Translation: CASSSETGEAYNEQFF.